This T cell receptor (beta chain) derives from a study of PD-1 blockade in mismatch repair-deficient tumors. As to this clone: Different DNA sequences within this sample yield the same CDR3.

Every patient had mismatch repair deficiency by PCR or immunohistochemistry. Generated by immunoSEQ multiplex PCR, the TCRdb table keeps only in-frame clones and is missing some. The table has roughly 84,000 clones, roughly 80% seen once. Trimming removed 1 base from V and 1 base from J, with 7 bases in between. CDR3 size: 14 residues. The germline V gene encodes CDR1 SGHNT and CDR2 YENEEA. The sequences come from peripheral blood, collected 12 weeks after starting pembrolizumab. The sequence was collected from an adult with mismatch repair-deficient cancer. The rearrangement links TRBV11-3 to TRBJ1-1; possibly TRBD1 for D (5 bases). CDR3 in amino acids: CASSLAQGNTEAFF. The CDR3 DNA sequence: TGTGCCAGCAGCTTAGCCCAGGGGAACACTGAAGCTTTCTTT.